These T cell receptor beta chains were read from a single sample in a study of blood T cell repertoires in COVID-19. Profiled with immunoSEQ multiplex PCR; TCRdb holds only in-frame clones, not every one. Here the sample spans over 250,000 clones, roughly 90% being singletons. Sequencing was carried out using peripheral blood. Source of these receptors: a woman between 55 and 75 years old with acute or convalescent COVID-19. Both conserved end residues are part of each CDR3. A D gene is named only where the DNA matches it firmly. Rows may omit the clone size; those that give it use once, few, many or a size class.

J gene: TRBJ1-1
V gene: TRBV14
D gene: -
clone size: -
CDR3 DNA: TGTGCCAGCAGCCTACTTAGGGCAGGGCCCGTGAACACTGAAGCTTTCTTT
CDR3 protein: CASSLLRAGPVNTEAFF

J gene: TRBJ2-5
V gene: TRBV28
D gene: -
clone size: -
CDR3 DNA: TGTGCCAGCAGTTTAGCGACTAGTTCGTTCTACTTC
CDR3 protein: CASSLATSSFYF

J gene: TRBJ2-7
V gene: TRBV2
D gene: TRBD2
clone size: -
CDR3 DNA: TGTGCCACGACCGGGACTAGCGGGACGCGCTACGAGCAGTACTTC
CDR3 protein: CATTGTSGTRYEQYF

J gene: TRBJ2-7
V gene: TRBV3-1/TRBV3-2
D gene: -
clone size: few
CDR3 DNA: TGTGCCAGCAGCCCACGCGCATTGGGCAGGGCTTCCTACGAGCAGTACTTC
CDR3 protein: CASSPRALGRASYEQYF

J gene: TRBJ2-7
V gene: TRBV27
D gene: -
clone size: few
CDR3 DNA: TGTGCCAGCGGAGACAGCGAGCAGTACTTC
CDR3 protein: CASGDSEQYF

J gene: TRBJ2-2
V gene: TRBV2
D gene: TRBD1
clone size: -
CDR3 DNA: TGTGCCAGCAGTGCGGCGGGACAGGGGATTCTCTGGGACACCGGGGAGCTGTTTTTT
CDR3 protein: CASSAAGQGILWDTGELFF

J gene: TRBJ2-1
V gene: TRBV29-1
D gene: TRBD2
clone size: -
CDR3 DNA: TGCAGCGTTGGTTCTAGCGGGGTGACCTACAATGAGCAGTTCTTC
CDR3 protein: CSVGSSGVTYNEQFF

J gene: TRBJ2-2
V gene: TRBV5-4
D gene: TRBD2
clone size: -
CDR3 DNA: TGTGCCAGCAGCTCCGGACTAGCGGGGGAGTCCGGGGAGCTGTTTTTT
CDR3 protein: CASSSGLAGESGELFF

J gene: TRBJ1-2
V gene: TRBV6-5
D gene: -
clone size: -
CDR3 DNA: TGTGCCAGCAGTTACTCGACGGGAGCTAACTATGGCTACACCTTC
CDR3 protein: CASSYSTGANYGYTF

J gene: TRBJ2-1
V gene: TRBV15
D gene: TRBD2
clone size: -
CDR3 DNA: TGTGCCACCAGCTCAAAGGAAGCGGGGGACCACAATGAGCAGTTCTTC
CDR3 protein: CATSSKEAGDHNEQFF

J gene: TRBJ2-3
V gene: TRBV6-2/TRBV6-3
D gene: TRBD2
clone size: -
CDR3 DNA: TGTGCCAGCAGTTACCTAGCGGGGGGCCATAGTTCAGATACGCAGTATTTT
CDR3 protein: CASSYLAGGHSSDTQYF

J gene: TRBJ1-5
V gene: TRBV18
D gene: -
clone size: -
CDR3 DNA: TGTGCCAGCTCACCGGGCACTAGCAATCAGCCCCAGCATTTT
CDR3 protein: CASSPGTSNQPQHF

J gene: TRBJ2-7
V gene: TRBV7-2
D gene: TRBD2
clone size: -
CDR3 DNA: TGTGCCAGCAGCCCCGGACTCGCGGGAGGGCCTCTTACCTACGAGCAGTACTTC
CDR3 protein: CASSPGLAGGPLTYEQYF

J gene: TRBJ2-3
V gene: TRBV6-5
D gene: TRBD2
clone size: -
CDR3 DNA: TGTGCCAGCTTTAGCGGGGGGGGCCCAGATACGCAGTATTTT
CDR3 protein: CASFSGGGPDTQYF

J gene: TRBJ1-3
V gene: TRBV5-4
D gene: TRBD1
clone size: -
CDR3 DNA: TGTGCCAGCAGCTTGGAGGGACAGCACTCTGGAAACACCATATATTTT
CDR3 protein: CASSLEGQHSGNTIYF

J gene: TRBJ1-2
V gene: TRBV27
D gene: -
clone size: -
CDR3 DNA: TGTGCCAGCAGTTTTCGGGGGGGGACAAGGCATATCACCTTC
CDR3 protein: CASSFRGGTRHITF

J gene: TRBJ1-6
V gene: TRBV3-1/TRBV3-2
D gene: -
clone size: -
CDR3 DNA: TGTGCCAGCAGCTCGGGACTCCCAAATTCACCCCTCCACTTT
CDR3 protein: CASSSGLPNSPLHF

J gene: TRBJ2-5
V gene: TRBV2
D gene: -
clone size: -
CDR3 DNA: TGTGCCAGCAGCGCCGGGAGAGGAGAGACCCAGTACTTC
CDR3 protein: CASSAGRGETQYF

J gene: TRBJ2-1
V gene: TRBV9
D gene: TRBD2
clone size: -
CDR3 DNA: TGTGCCAGCAGCGTAGAGGCTAGCGGGAGGCATGGTGAGCAGTTCTTC
CDR3 protein: CASSVEASGRHGEQFF

J gene: TRBJ2-1
V gene: TRBV6-5
D gene: TRBD2
clone size: -
CDR3 DNA: TGTGCCAGCAGCTCAAAGCGGGGGTACAATGAGCAGTTCTTC
CDR3 protein: CASSSKRGYNEQFF

J gene: TRBJ2-7
V gene: TRBV4-3
D gene: -
clone size: -
CDR3 DNA: TGCGCCAGCAGCCAAGATCGGCGGGCTGACGAGCAGTACTTC
CDR3 protein: CASSQDRRADEQYF

J gene: TRBJ1-2
V gene: TRBV19
D gene: -
clone size: -
CDR3 DNA: TGTGCCAGTAGTATGGCCCTCGGGGAAACCTATGGCTACACCTTC
CDR3 protein: CASSMALGETYGYTF

J gene: TRBJ2-2
V gene: TRBV11-2
D gene: -
clone size: -
CDR3 DNA: TGTGCCAGCAGTCGGACAGCTACGAACACCGGGGAGCTGTTTTTT
CDR3 protein: CASSRTATNTGELFF

J gene: TRBJ2-4
V gene: TRBV7-2
D gene: -
clone size: few
CDR3 DNA: TGTGCCAGCAGCCTCCTAAGCCTCCGGGACACTGGGGGCAAAAACATTCAGTACTTC
CDR3 protein: CASSLLSLRDTGGKNIQYF

J gene: TRBJ2-1
V gene: TRBV18
D gene: TRBD2
clone size: -
CDR3 DNA: TGTGCCAGCTCGTTAATAGCGGGAGATCTCAATGAGCAGTTCTTC
CDR3 protein: CASSLIAGDLNEQFF

J gene: TRBJ2-5
V gene: TRBV24-1
D gene: TRBD2
clone size: -
CDR3 DNA: TGTGCCACCAGTGACCCCCGGACTAGCGGGGGCCTTTCGGGCCAAGAGACCCAGTACTTC
CDR3 protein: CATSDPRTSGGLSGQETQYF

J gene: TRBJ2-5
V gene: TRBV7-2
D gene: TRBD2
clone size: -
CDR3 DNA: TGTGCCAGCAGCTTAGCTATTCTCACGGGGGGGCCGCGGGAGACCCAGTACTTC
CDR3 protein: CASSLAILTGGPRETQYF

J gene: TRBJ1-5
V gene: TRBV6-2/TRBV6-3
D gene: -
clone size: -
CDR3 DNA: TGTGCCAGCAGTCCCCAGGATCAGCCCCAGCATTTT
CDR3 protein: CASSPQDQPQHF